This T cell receptor beta chain emerged from a study of cytomegalovirus exposure and HLA in healthy donors. V was clipped by 3 bases and J by 4 bases, with 6 bases between them. CDR1 and CDR2 from the germline V gene are MDHEN and SYDVKM. The CDR3 loop spans 12 amino acids. The PCR contained 60 Vbeta and 13 Jbeta primers. Some clones are missing from TCRdb's copy, which holds only in-frame ones; the method was immunoSEQ multiplex PCR. This sample's table has about 67,000 clones. The source is a woman aged 40-49 years in good health and CMV-seropositive. The gene calls are TRBV28 and TRBJ1-2; D ambiguous. Sequenced input: PBMCs. DNA for the CDR3: TGTGCCAGCAGTTTGGAGGGCTATGGCTACACCTTC. This translates into CASSLEGYGYTF.